This T cell receptor (beta chain) is drawn from a study of blood T cell repertoires in COVID-19. The CDR3 is 13 residues long. Between the trimmed V and J ends, which lost 1 base and 3 bases, there was a span of 6 bases. Looked up from germline, CDR1 is SEHNR and CDR2 is FQNEAQ (reference sequence). Sequenced by immunoSEQ multiplex PCR; TCRdb stores in-frame clones only, minus some. The sample has 260,000 or so clones; roughly 88% are singletons. This TCR was sampled from a woman between 35 and 50 years old with acute COVID-19. V and J are TRBV7-9 and TRBJ1-2; D gene uncertain. Source material: PBMCs or T cells enriched from blood (not recorded which). CDR3 in amino acids: CASSLEIDYGYTF. CDR3 nucleotides: TGTGCCAGCAGCTTAGAGATAGACTATGGCTACACCTTC.